A selection of T cell receptor beta chains follows, all from one sample in a study of cytomegalovirus exposure and HLA in healthy donors. Libraries were prepared by immunoSEQ multiplex PCR; TCRdb keeps only in-frame clonotypes and omits some of them. This sample has around 180,000 clones, with roughly 74% found just once. The sample taken for sequencing was PBMCs. The receptors come from a woman aged 25 to 45 in good health and CMV-seropositive. The CDR3 runs from the conserved cysteine through the conserved F or W. Fields, in order: clone size, D gene, V gene, J gene, CDR3 DNA, CDR3 protein. A D gene is named only where the DNA matches it firmly. The listing skips clone size in some rows; elsewhere it reads once, few, many or a size class.

once	TRBD2	TRBV7-6	TRBJ2-5	TGTGCCAGCAGCTTAGGCCAGGGACTAGCGTTCCAAGAGACCCAGTACTTC	CASSLGQGLAFQETQYF
once	TRBD2	TRBV19	TRBJ2-7	TGTGCCAGTAGTACGGGACTAGCGGACTCCTACGAGCAGTACTTC	CASSTGLADSYEQYF
once	TRBD2	TRBV27	TRBJ2-2	TGTGCCAGCACCCTTATCTCCCCCCGGGAGGGTGCCGGGGAGCTGTTTTTT	CASTLISPREGAGELFF
-	-	TRBV21-1	TRBJ1-2	TGTGCCAGCAGCAAAGGTTATTGGGGGCCGAACTATGGCTACACCTTC	CASSKGYWGPNYGYTF
-	-	TRBV19	TRBJ1-1	TGTGCCAGTAGCCTTCTTCAGGGGATGGCTTTCTTT	CASSLLQGMAFF
-	TRBD2	TRBV6-5	TRBJ2-7	TGTGCCAGCAGGGCGGGACTAGCGGGAGATTACGAGCAGTACTTC	CASRAGLAGDYEQYF
-	TRBD2	TRBV5-1	TRBJ2-1	TGCGCCAGCAGGAATCGGACTAGCGGGAGGGACAATGAGCAGTTCTTC	CASRNRTSGRDNEQFF
-	-	TRBV13	TRBJ1-1	TGTGCCAGCACCTTAAATACAGCCTCCCCAAACCTTTTCTTT	CASTLNTASPNLFF
-	TRBD1	TRBV6-1	TRBJ1-2	TGTGCCAGCAGGAGGTACCAACAGGGGGCCTATGGCTACACCTTC	CASRRYQQGAYGYTF
-	TRBD2	TRBV6-1	TRBJ2-1	TGTGCCAGCAGTGAGACGTTGACGGGAGGAGTTGTGAATGAGCAGTTCTTC	CASSETLTGGVVNEQFF
-	TRBD2	TRBV5-1	TRBJ2-3	TGCGCCAGCAGCCCCACTCTAGCGGGGGGGAGCACAGATACGCAGTATTTT	CASSPTLAGGSTDTQYF
-	-	TRBV28	TRBJ1-1	TGTGCCAGCAGCACGACAGGAGAGAACACTGAAGCTTTCTTT	CASSTTGENTEAFF
-	-	TRBV11-3	TRBJ2-1	TGTGCCAGCAGCTTAAATTGGGGGCTCTACAATGAGCAGTTCTTC	CASSLNWGLYNEQFF
-	TRBD1	TRBV5-6	TRBJ2-2	TGTGCCAGCAGCTTGGGACCCGGACAGGGGATACTGGGAACCGGGGAGCTGTTTTTT	CASSLGPGQGILGTGELFF
-	-	TRBV27	TRBJ2-1	TGTGCCAGCAGTCCGGCCAGGATGGCCTACAATGAGCAGTTCTTC	CASSPARMAYNEQFF
-	-	TRBV5-4	TRBJ2-3	TGTGCCAGCAGCTCCCCAAAACAGAAAACAGATACGCAGTATTTT	CASSSPKQKTDTQYF
-	-	TRBV7-6	TRBJ1-2	TGTGCCAGCAGCTTAGCGATAACTATAGGGGGTTTCACCTTC	CASSLAITIGGFTF
-	TRBD2	TRBV5-1	TRBJ2-1	TGCGCCAGCAGCTTGGCACTAGCGGGTTACAATGAGCAGTTCTTC	CASSLALAGYNEQFF
-	-	TRBV5-1	TRBJ1-2	TGCGCCAGCAGCTTGCTAGGGGGAAACGGCTACACCTTC	CASSLLGGNGYTF
-	-	TRBV7-3	TRBJ2-2	TGTGCCAGCAGCTCCCAGGGGAACAGACGAGCCGGGGAGCTGTTTTTT	CASSSQGNRRAGELFF
once	TRBD2	TRBV7-8	TRBJ2-7	TGTGCCAGCAGCTTTCGGGCTAGCGGGAGTGATGAGCAGTACTTC	CASSFRASGSDEQYF
-	TRBD1	TRBV6-1	TRBJ2-2	TGTGCCAGCAGTGGACAGGGTGCCGGGGAGCTGTTTTTT	CASSGQGAGELFF
-	TRBD2	TRBV28	TRBJ2-1	TGTGCCAGCAGCCAAGCGGGAGGGTACAATGAGCAGTTCTTC	CASSQAGGYNEQFF
once	TRBD1	TRBV19	TRBJ2-2	TGTGCCAGTATGAGGGGGCTCGGGGAGCTGTTTTTT	CASMRGLGELFF
-	TRBD1	TRBV19	TRBJ2-3	TGTGCCAGTAACCCCGGGACAGGTTTTGTTTATAATACGCAGTATTTT	CASNPGTGFVYNTQYF
-	TRBD1	TRBV6-6	TRBJ2-5	TGTGCCAGCAGTTTGGACAGGGCCTGGGAGACCCAGTACTTC	CASSLDRAWETQYF
-	-	TRBV7-3	TRBJ1-1	TGTGCCAGCAGCTTAACGGGGCTGGGGACTGAAGCTTTCTTT	CASSLTGLGTEAFF
-	-	TRBV7-2	TRBJ1-1	TGTGCCAGCAGTCCCATTTTGAGGGACACTGAAGCTTTCTTT	CASSPILRDTEAFF
few	-	TRBV5-8	TRBJ1-4	TGTGCCAGCAGCTTGCGGTCGCAGAGGAATGAAAAACTGTTTTTT	CASSLRSQRNEKLFF
-	TRBD1	TRBV5-4	TRBJ1-2	TGTGCCAGCAGCTTGGCTGCCGGGACAGACAACTATGGCTACACCTTC	CASSLAAGTDNYGYTF
-	TRBD2	TRBV4-2	TRBJ2-1	TGTGCCAGCAGCCCAGGGGCAACGCTAGCGGGGTTATACAATGAGCAGTTCTTC	CASSPGATLAGLYNEQFF
-	-	TRBV5-6	TRBJ2-7	TGTGCCAGCAGCTGGCCCTCCTACGAGCAGTACTTC	CASSWPSYEQYF
-	-	TRBV13	TRBJ2-5	TGTGCCAGCAGCTTCCGGGGTGCGTCAGAGACCCAGTACTTC	CASSFRGASETQYF
few	TRBD1	TRBV6-1	TRBJ1-1	TGTGCCAGCAGTGTCATCCGGGGACAGGGGGCGAATACTGAAGCTTTCTTT	CASSVIRGQGANTEAFF
-	-	TRBV10-3	TRBJ1-1	TGTGCCATCAGTGAGTCGGAAAGGGGTAAATCTGAAGCTTTCTTT	CAISESERGKSEAFF
-	TRBD1	TRBV7-9	TRBJ2-5	TGTGCCAGCAGCTTAGCAGGGGGCAGTCGGACCCAGTACTTC	CASSLAGGSRTQYF
-	TRBD2	TRBV6-7	TRBJ2-1	TGTGCCAGCAGCGGGAGGGTCTCCTACAATGAGCAGTTCTTC	CASSGRVSYNEQFF
-	TRBD2	TRBV6-1	TRBJ2-3	TGTGCCAGCAGTCCTTCCGGGACTAGGGATACGCAGTATTTT	CASSPSGTRDTQYF
once	-	TRBV5-1	TRBJ2-2	TGCGCCAGCAGCTTGGACGGTGGTCCCGGGGAGCTGTTTTTT	CASSLDGGPGELFF
-	TRBD2	TRBV5-6	TRBJ2-1	TGTGCCAGCACAGGGACTAGCGGTTTCACTGAGCAGTTCTTC	CASTGTSGFTEQFF
-	TRBD2	TRBV27	TRBJ2-3	TGTGCCAGCCTCAGGGTAGCGGGGGCTAGCACAGATACGCAGTATTTT	CASLRVAGASTDTQYF
few	-	TRBV9	TRBJ1-1	TGTGCCAGCAGCGTAGTTAAAGAAGCTTTCTTT	CASSVVKEAFF
-	-	TRBV19	TRBJ1-5	TGTGCCAGTGGTGGACAGAATAGCAATCAGCCCCAGCATTTT	CASGGQNSNQPQHF
-	TRBD2	TRBV19	TRBJ2-2	TGTGCCAGTAGTCCCCTCGGGAGGACGAACACCGGGGAGCTGTTTTTT	CASSPLGRTNTGELFF
-	TRBD1	TRBV28	TRBJ1-2	TGTGCCAGTAAAAAACCGGGACAGAACTATGGCTACACCTTC	CASKKPGQNYGYTF
-	TRBD1	TRBV5-6	TRBJ1-1	TGTGCCAGCAGCGCCGGGACAGGGACGAACACTGAAGCTTTCTTT	CASSAGTGTNTEAFF
-	-	TRBV7-6	TRBJ1-3	TGTGCCAGCAGCCCCTCTGCGGGGCGAATCTCTGGAAACACCATATATTTT	CASSPSAGRISGNTIYF
-	TRBD1	TRBV6-1	TRBJ2-7	TGTGCCAGCCCCGATAGGGACAGGGGAACCTACGAGCAGTACTTC	CASPDRDRGTYEQYF
-	TRBD2	TRBV5-4	TRBJ2-1	TGTGCCAGCGCTCCTGATTTAGGACTAGAAGGCGATGAGCAGTTCTTC	CASAPDLGLEGDEQFF
-	-	TRBV6-1	TRBJ2-5	TGTGCCAGCAGTGAAAATTGGGCAAGCGAGACCCAGTACTTC	CASSENWASETQYF
-	TRBD2	TRBV4-2	TRBJ2-1	TGTGCCAGCAGCCAAGATTGGCCAGCGGGACCTAACAATGAGCAGTTCTTC	CASSQDWPAGPNNEQFF
-	TRBD2	TRBV11-2	TRBJ2-7	TGTGCCAGCAGCCGGGGGAGGGTCTACGAGCAGTACTTC	CASSRGRVYEQYF
-	-	TRBV7-9	TRBJ1-1	TGTGCCAGCAGCTTAGCGGGGAGCAGTGAAGCTTTCTTT	CASSLAGSSEAFF
-	TRBD2	TRBV7-3	TRBJ2-1	TGTGCCAGCAGCTCGGGACTAGGAAATGAGCAGTTCTTC	CASSSGLGNEQFF
-	TRBD2	TRBV7-2	TRBJ2-1	TGTGCCAGCAGCTTAGGTCTAGCGGGGGCTTACAATGAGCAGTTCTTC	CASSLGLAGAYNEQFF
-	-	TRBV7-2	TRBJ2-7	TGTGCCAGCAGCTCCCGCTACGAGCAGTACTTC	CASSSRYEQYF